Listed below are T cell receptor beta chains from one sample, sequenced in a study of identical twins. TCRdb processed the 5' RACE reads anew with MiXCR; each CDR3 protein has one entry. The data contain about 920,000 distinct CDR3 sequences, more than 9% of them singletons. This sample also belongs to another study, concerning yellow fever vaccine responses in identical twins.

The material sequenced was PBMCs. The receptors shown here come from a young woman in good health. The CDR3 runs from the conserved cysteine through the conserved F or W. A D gene is named only where the DNA matches it firmly. Part of the rows lack a size; the others show once, few, many or a class for expanded clones.

NA,TRBV29-1,TRBD2,TRBJ2-5,CSVEGVGLTQETQYF,TGCAGCGTGGAAGGGGTGGGACTAACACAAGAGACCCAGTACTTC
NA,TRBV9,NA,TRBJ1-6,CASTEGLYNSPLHF,TGTGCCAGCACGGAGGGCCTTTATAATTCACCCCTCCACTTT
NA,TRBV18,NA,TRBJ1-6,CASSPMGANNSPLHF,TGTGCCAGCTCACCAATGGGAGCGAATAATTCACCCCTCCACTTT
NA,TRBV6-4,TRBD2,TRBJ2-3,CASRPSGSSSTDTQYF,TGTGCCAGCAGGCCTAGCGGGAGTTCTAGCACAGATACGCAGTATTTT
NA,TRBV7-4,TRBD2,TRBJ2-4,CASSGTSRQYF,TGTGCCAGCTCGGGGACTAGCCGTCAGTACTTC
few,TRBV25-1,NA,TRBJ2-7,CASMPVNSYEQYF,TGTGCCAGCATGCCAGTTAATTCCTACGAGCAGTACTTC
NA,TRBV13,TRBD2,TRBJ2-1,CASSLATLGTRSFEQFF,TGTGCCAGCAGCTTAGCGACCCTAGGGACTAGGTCATTTGAGCAGTTCTTC
NA,TRBV27,TRBD2,TRBJ2-7,CASSFLAGNEQYF,TGTGCCAGCAGTTTTTTAGCGGGTAACGAGCAGTACTTC
NA,TRBV15,TRBD2,TRBJ2-5,CATSRDKLAGGQETQYF,TGTGCCACCAGCAGAGATAAACTAGCGGGAGGCCAAGAGACCCAGTACTTC
few,TRBV6-5,NA,TRBJ2-7,CASSYSMQSYEQYF,TGTGCCAGCAGTTACTCAATGCAGTCCTACGAGCAGTACTTC
many,TRBV28,NA,TRBJ2-2,CASSPQRGLGGELFF,TGTGCCAGCAGCCCTCAACGGGGCCTGGGCGGGGAGCTGTTTTTT
many,TRBV28,NA,TRBJ2-1,CASSLSQGSSNEQFF,TGTGCCAGCAGTTTAAGTCAGGGCTCCAGCAATGAGCAGTTCTTC
NA,TRBV20-1,TRBD2,TRBJ2-7,CSAAPGGAYEQYF,TGCAGTGCTGCTCCCGGGGGGGCCTACGAGCAGTACTTC
few,TRBV20-1,NA,TRBJ1-1,CSATELNTEAFF,TGCAGCGCGACGGAATTGAACACTGAAGCTTTCTTT
few,TRBV12-3/TRBV12-4,TRBD1,TRBJ2-1,CASSPGTGASNEQFF,TGTGCCAGCAGTCCCGGGACAGGGGCGAGCAATGAGCAGTTCTTC
many,TRBV2,TRBD1,TRBJ2-3,CASSWTGPTDTQYF,TGTGCCAGCAGTTGGACAGGACCCACAGATACGCAGTATTTT
many,TRBV5-1,NA,TRBJ2-1,CASSWGDSFYNEQFF,TGCGCCAGCAGCTGGGGGGACAGCTTCTACAATGAGCAGTTCTTC
NA,TRBV18,NA,TRBJ2-7,CASSPFSPEYQYF,TGTGCCAGCTCACCATTTTCGCCGGAGTATCAGTACTTC
few,TRBV10-3,NA,TRBJ2-7,CAISEWRGTGQSSYEQYF,TGTGCCATCAGTGAGTGGCGGGGCACGGGACAGTCCTCCTACGAGCAGTACTTC
few,TRBV14,TRBD1,TRBJ2-5,CASSRTGGWETQYF,TGTGCCAGCAGCCGCACAGGGGGCTGGGAGACCCAGTACTTC
NA,TRBV7-9,NA,TRBJ2-3,CASSLGPLEGGDTQYF,TGTGCCAGCAGCTTAGGCCCCTTAGAAGGGGGGGATACGCAGTATTTT